This T cell receptor beta chain was obtained from a study of blood T cell repertoires in COVID-19. Germline CDR1 is SQVTM and CDR2 is ANQGSEA. Trimming took 7 bases from V and 1 from J; bases not matched to a gene: 2. The CDR3 is 12 residues long. Clones were sequenced by immunoSEQ multiplex PCR, and TCRdb holds only the in-frame ones, with some missing. The data show some 240,000 clones, 92% seen once. Sequencing was performed on peripheral blood. The sequence was collected from a man between 60 and 75 years old with COVID-19, enrolled during active disease. V is TRBV29-1 and J is TRBJ1-1; TRBD1 aligns across 8 bases. CDR3 residues: CSAGGANTEAFF. The CDR3 region has the DNA TGCAGCGCAGGGGGCGCGAACACTGAAGCTTTCTTT.